This TCR beta chain was sequenced for a study of siplizumab effects on memory and regulatory T cells. Regarding the study as a whole: Major contributors to the alloresponse seemed to be naive T cells, which also appeared more diverse than memory cells.

This clone was seen a single time. Its antigen is currently unknown. The germline V gene encodes CDR1 MNHGY and CDR2 SVAAGI. The CDR3 runs to 13 residues. The V gene lost 6 bases and the J gene lost 3 bases, with 11 bases spanning the gap. TCRdb's table, derived via immunoSEQ multiplex PCR, lists solely in-frame clones and lacks some. The sample records roughly 93,000 clones, just under 95% being singletons. The clonotype comes from a human donor in good health. Specimen: non-Treg CD4+ T cells sorted from blood. The genes are TRBV6-9 and TRBJ1-1; no clear D gene. CDR3 sequence reads: CASSHEVDTEAFF. As DNA, the CDR3 is TGTGCCAGCAGCCACGAGGTGGACACTGAAGCTTTCTTT.